The TCR beta chain described here comes from a study of Ad26.COV2.S vaccination and SARS-CoV-2 variants. Study-wide background: Enrollment placed the donor in the COV1001 Ad26.COV2.S trial arm.

Study results and limitations: Vaccine recipients had higher spike-specific TCR breadth than placebo recipients. The breadth of spike-specific CD8+ and CD4+ T cell responses after vaccination was reportedly substantial.

This clone has just one count. The target antigen is unknown. This CDR3 has 16 amino acids. Germline CDR1 and CDR2: SGHRS and YFSETQ. V gave up 3 bases and J gave up 2 bases; unmatched junction bases: 8. This table comes from immunoSEQ multiplex PCR, and its TCRdb copy is limited to in-frame clones, with some not included. The sample lists about 680,000 clones; 89% were seen once. Treatment meaning: 15 to 20 received Ad26.COV2.S at low or high dose, single or two shots; 5 received placebo; per-sample allocation not given. Samples analyzed were those drawn on day 63 after the first vaccine or placebo injection. The vaccine delivered Wuhan-strain SARS-CoV-2 spike through an Ad26 vector.

The genes are TRBV5-1 and TRBJ2-1, with 7 bases lining up with TRBD1. This sample comprised peripheral blood, obtained in a trial of Ad26.COV2.S vaccine versus placebo. This receptor was identified in a person aged 18-60 years who received the Ad26.COV2.S COVID-19 vaccine or a placebo. The CDR3 sequence: CASSSQTGAPYNEQFF. The CDR3 region has the DNA TGCGCCAGCAGCTCCCAAACAGGGGCCCCCTACAATGAGCAGTTCTTC.